One TCR beta chain is described in this entry. The protocol was immunoSEQ multiplex PCR, while the TCRdb copy is restricted to in-frame clones and leaves out a portion. The sample lists more than 550,000 clones, around 87% occurring once. The sample is drawn from a study of shared T cell receptors in the human thymus. V lost 0 bases and J lost 0, with 12 bases in between. The CDR3 runs 16 residues. CDR1 LGHNA and CDR2 YSLEER come from the germline V gene. The same sample was also studied in work on human thymus T cells. That work adds: Thymus tissue was removed during corrective cardiac surgery. Seemingly biased V and J gene usage marked thymic and blood repertoires. Thymic TCR repertoires of unrelated people reportedly overlapped highly.

This TCR was sampled from a boy in the first two years of life with a congenital heart defect. Input material: thymocytes. This chain joins TRBV4-3 and TRBJ2-7, with D unresolved. The CDR3 loop is CASSQDIQVNSYEQYF. The CDR3 nucleotides read TGCGCCAGCAGCCAAGATATCCAGGTGAACTCCTACGAGCAGTACTTC.